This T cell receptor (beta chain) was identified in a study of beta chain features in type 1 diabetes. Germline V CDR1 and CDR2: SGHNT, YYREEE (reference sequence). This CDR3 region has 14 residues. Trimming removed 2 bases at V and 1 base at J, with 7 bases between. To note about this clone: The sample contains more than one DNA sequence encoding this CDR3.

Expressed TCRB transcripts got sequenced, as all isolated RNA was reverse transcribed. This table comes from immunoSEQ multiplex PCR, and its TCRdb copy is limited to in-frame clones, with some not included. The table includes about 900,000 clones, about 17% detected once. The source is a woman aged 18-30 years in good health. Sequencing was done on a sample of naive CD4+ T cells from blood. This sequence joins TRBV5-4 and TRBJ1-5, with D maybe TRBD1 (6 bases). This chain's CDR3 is CASSLGGSNQPQHF. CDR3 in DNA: TGTGCCAGCAGCTTAGGGGGAAGCAATCAGCCCCAGCATTTT.